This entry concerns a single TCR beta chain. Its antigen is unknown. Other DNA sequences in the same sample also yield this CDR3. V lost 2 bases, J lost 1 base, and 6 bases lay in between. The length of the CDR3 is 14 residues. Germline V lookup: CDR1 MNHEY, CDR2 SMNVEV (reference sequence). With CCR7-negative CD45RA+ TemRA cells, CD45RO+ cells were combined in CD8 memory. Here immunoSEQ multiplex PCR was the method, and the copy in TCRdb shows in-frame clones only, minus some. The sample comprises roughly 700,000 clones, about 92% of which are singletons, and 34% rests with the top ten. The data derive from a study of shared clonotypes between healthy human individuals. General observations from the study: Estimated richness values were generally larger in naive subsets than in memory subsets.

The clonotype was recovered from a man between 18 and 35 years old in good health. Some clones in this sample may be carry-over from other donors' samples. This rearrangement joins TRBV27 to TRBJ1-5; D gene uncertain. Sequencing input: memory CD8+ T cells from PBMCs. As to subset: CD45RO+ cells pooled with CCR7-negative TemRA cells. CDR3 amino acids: CASSLVGSNQPQHF. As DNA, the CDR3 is TGTGCCAGCAGTTTAGTGGGGAGCAATCAGCCCCAGCATTTT.